In its sample, the clone carrying this T cell receptor beta chain was seen many times. Its target is unknown. These data belong to a study of glioma-infiltrating T cells. Amplification of TCR alpha and beta CDR3 regions from RNA used iRepertoire nested multiplex PCR. One-step reverse transcription and amplification started from about 100-400 ng of tissue mRNA or PBMC total RNA. Each CDR3 protein is one row after TCRdb ran MiXCR on the multiplex PCR reads. Of about 130,000 distinct CDR3 sequences in the sample, roughly 25% were seen once. Findings and caveats of the study: Non-neoplastic patients had below-expected tissue-blood divergence, while all gliomas exceeded expectation. Only very few CDR3 sequences appeared in both tissue and blood.

The receptor's source is a human donor with low-grade glioma or glioblastoma, undergoing nonglioma brain surgery, or in good health (not recorded which). The sequenced material came from glioma tissue, nonneoplastic brain tissue, or PBMCs (not recorded which).

The CDR3 here is CASSLQSTRPTDTQYF. DNA for the CDR3: TGTGCCAGCAGCTTGCAATCGACTAGACCCACAGATACGCAGTATTTT. The chain carries TRBV7-2 and TRBJ2-3; the D gene is possibly TRBD2 (6 bases). The CDR3 sequence is 16 residues long. Germline-derived CDR1 and CDR2 are SGHTA and FQGNSA. V was cut by 3 bases and J by 2 bases, with 15 bases left in between.